The clone carrying this T cell receptor beta chain was observed once. Only in-frame clones appear in the TCRdb table, and some are missing; sequencing was by immunoSEQ multiplex PCR. The table lists 200,000 to 250,000 clones, roughly three quarters of them singletons. The sample comes from a study of blood T cell repertoires in COVID-19. The CDR3 runs 14 residues. The gene calls are TRBV21-1 and TRBJ1-5. TRBV21-1 is designated a pseudogene. The source of this sequence is a woman aged 40-49 years with active or convalescent COVID-19. Sequencing was done on a sample of peripheral blood. CDR3 bases: TGTGCCAGCTCTCGAGGACTTAGCAATCAGCCCCAGCATTTT. Translation: CASSRGLSNQPQHF.